Below, 13 T cell receptor beta chains from the same sample are listed, as sequenced in a study of T cells after somatic rescue of genetic block. Sequencing used immunoSEQ multiplex PCR; TCRdb keeps in-frame clones, though not all of them. This sample has around 67,000 clones, with under 95% found just once. The material sequenced was peripheral blood mononuclear cells (PBMCs). Receptors originate from a man in his forties.

The chain combines TRBV6-5 with TRBJ2-6, with 7 bases that match TRBD1. Germline values: CDR1 MNHEY, CDR2 SVGAGI. This CDR3 has 14 residues. After removal of 10 bases from V and 3 bases from J, the junction contained 6 bases not matched to a gene. CDR3 sequence (DNA): TGTGCCACGGAGAGGGGGCTTGGGGCCAACGTCCTGACTTTC. Amino acids: CATERGLGANVLTF.

This chain joins TRBV6-5 and TRBJ2-7; TRBD2 aligns across 12 bases. Looked up from germline, CDR1 is MNHEY and CDR2 is SVGAGI. The CDR3 consists of 16 residues. J gave up 4 bases and V 0 bases, and 4 bases lay outside the gene matches. CDR3 residues: CASSYSRTSGIYEQYF. The CDR3 DNA is TGTGCCAGCAGTTACTCAAGGACTAGCGGGATTTACGAGCAGTACTTC.

This chain uses TRBV19 with TRBJ2-5; 9 bases map to TRBD2. Germline loops: CDR1 LNHDA, CDR2 SQIVND (reference sequence). Unmatched junction bases numbered 7, after V lost 0 bases and J lost 2 bases. The CDR3 covers 17 residues. CDR3 loop: CASSIDLRLAVQETQYF. CDR3 coding DNA: TGTGCCAGTAGTATAGATCTGAGACTAGCGGTTCAAGAGACCCAGTACTTC.

The chain links TRBV20-1 to TRBJ1-4, with 7 bases identical to TRBD1. The CDR3 totals 11 residues. CDR1 is DFQATT and CDR2 is SNEGSKA in the germline V gene (reference sequence). Losses at the gene ends were 3 bases for V and 8 bases for J; bases not matched to a gene: 0. CDR3 region: CSASRGEKLFF. CDR3 sequence (DNA): TGCAGTGCTAGCAGGGGGGAAAAACTGTTTTTT.

This chain uses TRBV4-1 with TRBJ2-1; tentatively, D is TRBD2 (5 bases). Germline CDR1 reads MGHRA; CDR2 reads YSYEKL. Trimming took 3 bases from V and 5 from J, leaving 14 bases between them. There are 15 residues in the CDR3. CDR3 region: CASSHRAGVNNEQFF. The CDR3 DNA reads as TGCGCCAGCAGCCACCGGGCGGGCGTAAACAATGAGCAGTTCTTC.

The V gene is TRBV5-1, the J gene TRBJ2-4; 8 nucleotides align to TRBD1. The CDR3 runs to 15 residues. Trimming took 4 bases from V and 8 from J; bases not matched to a gene: 11. Germline V gene lookup returns CDR1 SGHRS and CDR2 YFSETQ. The chain's CDR3 is CASSQQSGGLDIQYF. The CDR3 coding sequence is TGCGCCAGCAGCCAACAGTCAGGGGGCTTGGACATTCAGTACTTC.

This chain connects TRBV10-2 to TRBJ2-5; 11 nucleotides agree with TRBD2. This CDR3 region has 17 residues. Germline V lookup: CDR1 WSHSY, CDR2 SAAADI. The V gene end was trimmed by 6 bases and the J gene end by 6 bases; junction bases not matched to a gene: 15. In DNA form, the CDR3 reads TGCGCCAGCAGCCTCTCGAATAGCGGGGGGGTCCTTAAGACCCAGTACTTC. It encodes CASSLSNSGGVLKTQYF.

V and J are TRBV11-2 and TRBJ2-1; D is unclear. Germline V gene lookup returns CDR1 SGHAT and CDR2 FQNNGV. The CDR3 loop spans 16 amino acids. V was clipped by 2 bases and J by 0 bases, with 11 bases between them. CDR3 amino acids: CASSLLSRSSYNEQFF. CDR3 bases: TGTGCCAGCAGCTTACTCAGCCGCAGCTCCTACAATGAGCAGTTCTTC. The whole variable domain, filled in from reference TRBV11-2 and TRBJ2-1, reads EAGVAQSPRYKIIEKRQSVAFWCNPISGHATLYWYQQILGQGPKLLIQFQNNGVVDDSQLPKDRFSAERLKGVDSTLKIQPAKLEDSAVYLCASSLLSRSSYNEQFFGPGTRLTVL.

The table lists this clone with a count of one. The chain is built from TRBV2 and TRBJ2-1, with D uncertain. Germline assignment: CDR1 SNHLY and CDR2 FYNNEI. Between the trimmed V and J ends, which lost 4 bases and 0 bases, there was a span of 13 bases. The CDR3 consists of 16 residues. The CDR3 DNA reads TGTGCCAGCAGTGTTGGTGAATTGAGCTCCTACAATGAGCAGTTCTTC. Translated, it gives CASSVGELSSYNEQFF.

The chain employs TRBV7-8 and TRBJ2-1; 8 nucleotides line up with TRBD1. The germline CDR1 and CDR2 sequences are SGHVS and FQNEAQ. The CDR3 consists of 14 residues. With 5 bases clipped from V and 4 bases from J, the junction kept 4 bases outside the gene matches. CDR3 sequence: CASSGRTGYNEQFF. In DNA, the CDR3 is TGTGCCAGCAGCGGACGGACAGGGTACAATGAGCAGTTCTTC.

The chain joins TRBV7-8 to TRBJ2-7; 8 bases agree with TRBD2. The germline V gene encodes CDR1 SGHVS and CDR2 FQNEAQ. With 4 bases clipped from V and 0 bases from J, the junction kept 8 bases outside the gene matches. The CDR3 is 16 residues long. The CDR3 loop reads CASSSGLDWASYEQYF. The CDR3 coding sequence is TGTGCCAGCAGCTCGGGACTAGATTGGGCCTCCTACGAGCAGTACTTC.

This clone was detected only once. The chain is built from TRBV9 and TRBJ2-3; D ambiguous. Germline CDR1 reads SGDLS; CDR2 reads YYNGEE. Trimming pared 0 bases from V and 6 bases from J, leaving 11 bases between. The CDR3 has 14 amino acids. The CDR3 loop is CASSVGSIRDTQYF. Here the CDR3 DNA reads TGTGCCAGCAGCGTAGGGTCGATACGGGATACGCAGTATTTT.

The rearrangement uses TRBV28 and TRBJ1-4, with D possibly TRBD1 on 5 matching bases. Germline loops: CDR1 MDHEN, CDR2 SYDVKM. Trimming left V 7 bases short and J 8 bases short, with 20 bases between. The CDR3 is 15 amino acids. DNA for the CDR3: TGTGCCAGCACTCCACCGGGGCGTACACACGAAAAACTGTTTTTT. Amino acids: CASTPPGRTHEKLFF.